Listed here are 10 T cell receptor beta chains from one sample, sequenced in a study of human T cells and chemical hapten exposure. Documented time point: patch test 2, 6 weeks after DPC sensitization. Treatment reported: therapeutic diphenylcyclopropenone sensitization with weekly scalp DPC. TCRdb redid the calling of the RACE reads with MiXCR, one entry per CDR3 protein. This table has roughly 100,000 distinct CDR3 sequences, about 9.6% appearing once. The starting material was whole blood, obtained in connection with sensitization to the hapten diphenylcyclopropenone (DPC). These receptors were taken from a woman in her thirties or forties with alopecia areata. Some clones in this sample may be carry-over from other donors' samples.

The chain couples TRBV6-1 to TRBJ2-5; 7 bases align to TRBD1. Germline values: CDR1 MNHNS, CDR2 SASEGT. V trimming: 7 bases; J trimming: 5 bases; junction bases outside the gene matches: 10. This CDR3 contains 14 residues. CDR3 sequence reads: CASTQGATGETQYF. The DNA for the CDR3 is TGTGCCAGCACTCAAGGGGCGACAGGGGAGACCCAGTACTTC.

This clonotype was seen ten or more times. J is TRBJ1-1 and V is TRBV20-1; D gene unclear. Per the germline V gene, CDR1 is DFQATT and CDR2 is SNEGSKA (reference sequence). The CDR3 contains 13 residues. V was trimmed by 5 bases and J by 2 bases, leaving 12 bases between them. The CDR3 region has the DNA TGCAGTGCTGGCCGGAACAGCAACACTGAAGCTTTCTTT. Residues: CSAGRNSNTEAFF.

This clonotype has just a few counts. The V and J genes are TRBV20-1 and TRBJ1-4; D not resolved. V dropped 0 bases and J dropped 8 bases, with 13 bases sitting between them. The length of the CDR3 is 14 residues. Germline lookup yields CDR1 DFQATT and CDR2 SNEGSKA (reference sequence). In DNA, the CDR3 is TGCAGTGCTAGAGATGTACAAGGAAGAGAAAAACTGTTTTTT. Its protein is CSARDVQGREKLFF.

This clonotype was observed many times. The gene calls are TRBV12-5 and TRBJ2-3, with unresolved D. Germline CDR1 is LGHNT and CDR2 is FRNRAP. This CDR3 region has 13 residues. The V end lost 6 bases, the J end lost 8 bases, and 15 bases lay between the germline ends. The CDR3 DNA sequence: TGTGCTAGTGGCTCAACGGCGTTAGGTACGCAGTATTTT. Its translation: CASGSTALGTQYF.

This clonotype was detected many times. This rearrangement joins TRBV4-3 to TRBJ2-7; 10 bases align to TRBD2. The germline V gene has CDR1 LGHNA and CDR2 YSLEER. V shed 2 bases, J shed 2 bases, and the junction held 3 bases outside the gene matches. CDR3 length: 15 amino acids. The CDR3 spells CASSQLAGEAYEQYF. The CDR3 DNA reads as TGCGCCAGCAGCCAACTAGCGGGAGAGGCCTACGAGCAGTACTTC.

The J gene is TRBJ2-7, the V gene TRBV10-3; TRBD1 matches at 8 bases. The CDR3 has 13 residues. Germline V CDR1 and CDR2: ENHRY, SYGVKD. J gave up 5 bases and V 6 bases, and 6 bases lay outside the gene matches. The CDR3 spells CAIRTGAWDEQYF. DNA of the CDR3: TGTGCCATCAGGACAGGGGCCTGGGACGAGCAGTACTTC.

The J gene is TRBJ2-5, the V gene TRBV9; 10 positions agree with TRBD2. V shed 0 bases, J shed 5 bases, and the junction held 7 bases outside the gene matches. Looked up from germline, CDR1 is SGDLS and CDR2 is YYNGEE. The CDR3 spans 16 residues. The CDR3 here is CASSVAAASGSETQYF. As DNA, the CDR3 is TGTGCCAGCAGCGTAGCGGCGGCTAGCGGGAGTGAGACCCAGTACTTC.

The chain is built from TRBV6-5 and TRBJ1-3; D unclear. In germline, CDR1 is MNHEY, CDR2 SVGAGI. The CDR3 extends over 13 amino acids. V gave up 2 bases and J gave up 0 bases, with 2 bases separating them. CDR3 DNA sequence: TGTGCCAGCAGTTACGACTCTGGAAACACCATATATTTT. It is translated as CASSYDSGNTIYF.

This clonotype was detected only a few times. The rearrangement joins TRBV20-1 to TRBJ1-3; D is unresolved. Trimming cost V 6 bases and J 0 bases, with 12 bases left between them. The CDR3 runs 14 residues. Germline CDR1 and CDR2: DFQATT and SNEGSKA (reference sequence). This CDR3 is CSALDPNSGNTIYF. The CDR3 DNA reads TGCAGTGCCCTGGACCCTAACTCTGGAAACACCATATATTTT.

The V call is TRBV6-5, the J call TRBJ1-2; D unclear. Germline CDR1 MNHEY, CDR2 SVGAGI. Trimming removed 7 bases from V and 8 bases from J, with 20 bases in between. The CDR3 runs 14 residues. CDR3 nucleotide sequence: TGTGCCAGCACCCCGACGGGGAGGCCTATAGGCTACACCTTC. As protein: CASTPTGRPIGYTF.